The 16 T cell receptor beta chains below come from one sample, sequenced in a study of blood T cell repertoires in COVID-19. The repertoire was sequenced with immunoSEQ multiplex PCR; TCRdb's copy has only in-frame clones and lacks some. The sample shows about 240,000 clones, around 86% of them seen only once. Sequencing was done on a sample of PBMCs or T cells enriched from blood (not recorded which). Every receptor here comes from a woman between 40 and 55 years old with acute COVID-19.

CDR3 residues: CASSEGVGATNEKLFF. The DNA for the CDR3 is TGCGCCAGCAGTGAAGGGGTCGGCGCAACTAATGAAAAACTGTTTTTT. V is TRBV10-1 and J is TRBJ1-4, with a tentative D call TRBD1 (5 bases). Germline V CDR1 and CDR2: WNHNN, SYGVQD (reference sequence). The V end was cut by 3 bases, the J end by 0 bases, with 11 bases between. This CDR3 region has 16 residues.

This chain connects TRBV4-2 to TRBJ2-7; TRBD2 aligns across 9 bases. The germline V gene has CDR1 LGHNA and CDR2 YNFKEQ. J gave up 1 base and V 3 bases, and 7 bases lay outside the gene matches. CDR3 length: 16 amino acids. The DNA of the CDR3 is TGTGCCAGCAGCCAGGAAACTAGCGGGTGGTCCTACGAGCAGTACTTC. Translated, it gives CASSQETSGWSYEQYF.

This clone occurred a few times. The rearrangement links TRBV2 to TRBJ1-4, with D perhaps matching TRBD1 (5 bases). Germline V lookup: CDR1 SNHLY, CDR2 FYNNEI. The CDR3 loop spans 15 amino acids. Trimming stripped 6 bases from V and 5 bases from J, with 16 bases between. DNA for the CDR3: TGTGCCAGCAGGTCTGTTCCGGGGGGGAATGAAAAACTGTTTTTT. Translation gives CASRSVPGGNEKLFF.

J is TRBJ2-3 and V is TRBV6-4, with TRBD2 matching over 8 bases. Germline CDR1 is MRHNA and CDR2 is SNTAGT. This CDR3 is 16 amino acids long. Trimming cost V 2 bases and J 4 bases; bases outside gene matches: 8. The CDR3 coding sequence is TGTGCCAGCAGTGACACAGCGGGAGCGGGTGCAGATACGCAGTATTTT. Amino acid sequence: CASSDTAGAGADTQYF.

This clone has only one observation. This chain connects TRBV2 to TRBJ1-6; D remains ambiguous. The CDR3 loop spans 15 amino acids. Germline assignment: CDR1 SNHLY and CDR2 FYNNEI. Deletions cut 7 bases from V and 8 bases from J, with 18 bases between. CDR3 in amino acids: CASTRRGRGDSPLHF. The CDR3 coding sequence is TGTGCCAGCACGCGGCGAGGGAGAGGCGATTCACCCCTCCACTTT.

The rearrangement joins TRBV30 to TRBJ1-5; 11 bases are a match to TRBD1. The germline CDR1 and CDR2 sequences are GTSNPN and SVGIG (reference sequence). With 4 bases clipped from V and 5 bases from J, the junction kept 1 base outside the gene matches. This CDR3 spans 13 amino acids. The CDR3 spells CAWKDRGHQPQHF. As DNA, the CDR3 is TGTGCCTGGAAGGACAGGGGGCATCAGCCCCAGCATTTT.

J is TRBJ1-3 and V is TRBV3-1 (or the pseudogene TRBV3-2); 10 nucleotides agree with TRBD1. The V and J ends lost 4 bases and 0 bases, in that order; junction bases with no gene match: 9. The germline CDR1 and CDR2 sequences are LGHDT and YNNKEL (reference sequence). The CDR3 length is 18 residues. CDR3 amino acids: CASSPTTGGRISGNTIYF. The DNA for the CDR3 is TGTGCCAGCAGCCCCACGACAGGGGGCAGAATCTCTGGAAACACCATATATTTT.

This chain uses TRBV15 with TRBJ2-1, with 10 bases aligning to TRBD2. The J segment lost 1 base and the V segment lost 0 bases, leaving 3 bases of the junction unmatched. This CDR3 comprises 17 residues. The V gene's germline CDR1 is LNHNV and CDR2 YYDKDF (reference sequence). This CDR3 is CATSRESGRGSYNEQFF. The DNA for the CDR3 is TGTGCCACCAGCAGAGAAAGCGGGAGGGGATCCTACAATGAGCAGTTCTTC.

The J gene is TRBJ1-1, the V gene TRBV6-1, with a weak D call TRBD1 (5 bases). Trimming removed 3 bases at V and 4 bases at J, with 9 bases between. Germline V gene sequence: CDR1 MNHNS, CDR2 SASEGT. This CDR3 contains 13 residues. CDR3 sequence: CASSETVSTEAFF. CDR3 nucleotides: TGTGCCAGCAGTGAGACAGTGAGCACTGAAGCTTTCTTT.

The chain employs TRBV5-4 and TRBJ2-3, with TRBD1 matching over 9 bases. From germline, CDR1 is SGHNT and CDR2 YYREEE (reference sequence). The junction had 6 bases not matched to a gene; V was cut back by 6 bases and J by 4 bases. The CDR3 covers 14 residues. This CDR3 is CASKPGQGPDTQYF. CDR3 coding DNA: TGTGCCAGCAAGCCGGGACAGGGCCCAGATACGCAGTATTTT.

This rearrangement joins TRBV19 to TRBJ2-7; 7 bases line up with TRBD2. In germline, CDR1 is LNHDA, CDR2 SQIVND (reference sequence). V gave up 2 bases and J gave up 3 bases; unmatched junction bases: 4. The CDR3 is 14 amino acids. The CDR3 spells CASSITWTSYEQYF. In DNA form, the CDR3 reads TGTGCCAGTAGTATAACCTGGACTAGCTACGAGCAGTACTTC.

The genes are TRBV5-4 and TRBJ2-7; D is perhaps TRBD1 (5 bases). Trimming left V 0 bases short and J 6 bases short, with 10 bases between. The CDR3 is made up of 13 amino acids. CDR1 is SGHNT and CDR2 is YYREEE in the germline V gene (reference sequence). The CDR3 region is CASSLVYGAEQYF. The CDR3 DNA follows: TGTGCCAGCAGCTTGGTGTATGGGGCCGAGCAGTACTTC.

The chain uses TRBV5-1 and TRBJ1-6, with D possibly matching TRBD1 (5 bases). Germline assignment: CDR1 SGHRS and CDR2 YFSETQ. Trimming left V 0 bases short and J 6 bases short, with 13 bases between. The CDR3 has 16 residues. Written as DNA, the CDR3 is TGCGCCAGCAGCTTGGCCTCCGGACAAATTAATTCACCCCTCCACTTT. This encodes CASSLASGQINSPLHF.

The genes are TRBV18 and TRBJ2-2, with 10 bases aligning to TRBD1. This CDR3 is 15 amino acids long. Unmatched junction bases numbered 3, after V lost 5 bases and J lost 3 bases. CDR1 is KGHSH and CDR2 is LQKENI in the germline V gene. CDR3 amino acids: CASSMGQGYTGELFF. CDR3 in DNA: TGTGCCAGCTCAATGGGACAGGGGTACACCGGGGAGCTGTTTTTT.

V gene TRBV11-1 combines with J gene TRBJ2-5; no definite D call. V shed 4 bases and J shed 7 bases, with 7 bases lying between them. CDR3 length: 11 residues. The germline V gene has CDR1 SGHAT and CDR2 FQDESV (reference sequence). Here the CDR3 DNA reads TGTGCCAGCAGCTATAGGAGGACCCAGTACTTC. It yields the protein CASSYRRTQYF.

DNA of the CDR3: TGTGCCAGCAGCCGAGGACTAGCGGGAGTCGGAGCAGATACGCAGTATTTT. Translation gives CASSRGLAGVGADTQYF. The V gene is TRBV9, the J gene TRBJ2-3; TRBD2 agrees at 13 bases. Trimming at V came to 4 bases and at J to 4 bases, leaving 9 bases not matched to a gene. Germline V gives CDR1 SGDLS, CDR2 YYNGEE. CDR3 length: 17 amino acids.